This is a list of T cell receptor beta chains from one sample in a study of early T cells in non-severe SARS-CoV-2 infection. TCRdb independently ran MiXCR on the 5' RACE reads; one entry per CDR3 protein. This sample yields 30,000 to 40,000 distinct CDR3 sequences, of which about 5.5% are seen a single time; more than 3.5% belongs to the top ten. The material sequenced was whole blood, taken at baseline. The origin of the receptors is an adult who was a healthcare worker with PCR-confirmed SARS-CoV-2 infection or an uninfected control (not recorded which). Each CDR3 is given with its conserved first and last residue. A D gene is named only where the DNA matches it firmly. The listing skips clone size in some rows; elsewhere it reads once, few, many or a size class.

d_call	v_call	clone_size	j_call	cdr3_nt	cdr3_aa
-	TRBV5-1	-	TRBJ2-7	TGCGCCAGCAGCTCCGTAGGGGGGGTCAACGAGCAGTACTTC	CASSSVGGVNEQYF
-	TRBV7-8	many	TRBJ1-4	TGTGCCAGCAGCCCCGGGGGCACTAATGAAAAACTGTTTTTT	CASSPGGTNEKLFF
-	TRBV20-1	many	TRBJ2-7	TGCAGTGCCACAGCCGGGCCCATCTTGGGCGGGCAGTACTTC	CSATAGPILGGQYF
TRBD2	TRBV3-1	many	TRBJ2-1	TGTGCCAGCAGCCTACTAGCGGGGGTTTCCTACAATGAGCAGTTCTTC	CASSLLAGVSYNEQFF
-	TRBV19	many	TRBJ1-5	TGTGCCAGTAGTAGGGGGGTGACGACCCACTATAGCAATCAGCCCCAGCATTTT	CASSRGVTTHYSNQPQHF
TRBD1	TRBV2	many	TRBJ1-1	TGTGCCAGCACCAGAGACAGGGGTGGAACTGAAGCTTTCTTT	CASTRDRGGTEAFF
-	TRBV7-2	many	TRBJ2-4	TGTGCCAGCAGCTTAGTGTCATCAGGAAACATTCAGTACTTC	CASSLVSSGNIQYF
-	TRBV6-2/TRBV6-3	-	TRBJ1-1	TGTGCCAGCAGTCGGACGTCGAACACTGAAGCTTTCTTT	CASSRTSNTEAFF
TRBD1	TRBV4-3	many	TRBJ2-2	TGCGCCAGCAGCCCCCTAGCGCAGGGGGCCGCCGGGGAGCTGTTTTTT	CASSPLAQGAAGELFF
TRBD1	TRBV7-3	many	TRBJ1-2	TGTGCCAGCAGCGAAAATACCGGGACAGGTGATGGCTACACCTTC	CASSENTGTGDGYTF
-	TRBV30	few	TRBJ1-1	TGTGCCTGGAGTGTATTAAGACACGGGAGCACTGAAGCTTTCTTT	CAWSVLRHGSTEAFF
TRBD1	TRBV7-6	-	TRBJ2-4	TGTGCCAGCAGCCCGCACGCGAGGGACAGGGGGATTCTAGCCAAAAACATTCAGTACTTC	CASSPHARDRGILAKNIQYF
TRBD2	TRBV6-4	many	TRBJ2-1	TGTGCCAGCAGTGAACTAGCGGGGGCCTACAATGAGCAGTTCTTC	CASSELAGAYNEQFF
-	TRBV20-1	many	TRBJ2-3	TGCAGTGCTAGAGATCTAAGGGGGAGGGATTGGAGCACAGATACGCAGTATTTT	CSARDLRGRDWSTDTQYF
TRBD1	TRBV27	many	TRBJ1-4	TGTGCCAGCAGTCCAGGGGTAGGGGGCGATGAAAAACTGTTTTTT	CASSPGVGGDEKLFF
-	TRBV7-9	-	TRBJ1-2	TGTGCCAGCAGCCCGCCGACCGTAGCTCATGGCTACACCTTC	CASSPPTVAHGYTF
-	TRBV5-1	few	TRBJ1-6	TGCGCCAGCAGCCGAGGGGACGGTGATAATTCACCCCTCCACTTT	CASSRGDGDNSPLHF
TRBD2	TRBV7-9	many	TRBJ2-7	TGTGCCAGCAGCTTATCTAGCGGGAGTGCCTACGAGCAGTACTTC	CASSLSSGSAYEQYF
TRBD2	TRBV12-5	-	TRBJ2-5	TGTGCTAGTGAAGCTAGCGGGAGACAAGAGACCCAGTACTTC	CASEASGRQETQYF
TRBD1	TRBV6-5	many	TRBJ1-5	TGTGCCAGCAGTCGAGGACAGGGGAGCAATCAGCCCCAGCATTTT	CASSRGQGSNQPQHF
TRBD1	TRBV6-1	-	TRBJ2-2	TGTGCCAGCAGGGGAACAGGGGACCGCCATTCGAACACCGGGGAGCTGTTTTTT	CASRGTGDRHSNTGELFF
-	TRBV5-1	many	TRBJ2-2	TGCGCCAGCACCCCGGGATCCATATTGAACACCGGGGAGCTGTTTTTT	CASTPGSILNTGELFF
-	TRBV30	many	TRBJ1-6	TGTGCCTGGACCAGCTCCTATAATTCACCCCTCCACTTT	CAWTSSYNSPLHF
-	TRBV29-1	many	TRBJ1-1	TGCAGCGTTCCAAGACAGACCATGAACACTGAAGCTTTCTTT	CSVPRQTMNTEAFF
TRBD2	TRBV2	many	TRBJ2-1	TGTGCCAGCAGTGAAAGCCTAGCGGGAGGGTCAAATGAGCAGTTCTTC	CASSESLAGGSNEQFF
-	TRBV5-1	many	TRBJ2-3	TGCGCCAGCAGACCGGGTACTAGCACAGATACGCAGTATTTT	CASRPGTSTDTQYF
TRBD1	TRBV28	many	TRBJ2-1	TGTGCCAGCAGTTCGCCGGGACAGGGTTTGGATGAGCAGTTCTTC	CASSSPGQGLDEQFF